Listed here is a single T cell receptor (beta chain). Antigen specificity is unknown. This entry is derived from a study of T-cell memory formation after mild COVID-19. The overall study: The TCR clusters were mostly specific to one donor.

The TCR alpha and TCR beta cDNA libraries, bearing sample barcodes and UMIs, were generated by 5'RACE using constant-segment primers. TCRdb itself ran the 5' RACE reads through MiXCR, one entry per CDR3 protein. The data show about 360,000 distinct CDR3 sequences, around 14% seen once. The germline V gene encodes CDR1 MNHNY and CDR2 SVGAGI (reference sequence). Trimming removed 6 bases at V and 3 bases at J, with 9 bases between. The CDR3 is made up of 14 amino acids. Study results and caveats: Whereas later expanders leaned CD4+, clones contracting day 15 to 85 showed a balanced CD4/CD8 makeup. Researchers found some responding clones in pre-infection memory, a sign that cross-reactive memory joined.

The chain uses TRBV6-6 and TRBJ2-6; D gene uncertain. Sequencing input: PBMCs or a T cell subset sorted from them (not recorded which). The receptor was isolated from a man in his late teens or twenties who had mild COVID-19 (a few samples of this study predate the infection). Cell type and time point are not known. CDR3 bases: TGTGCCAGCAGCTCCTCAGGTGGGGCCAACGTCCTGACTTTC. Encoded protein: CASSSSGGANVLTF.